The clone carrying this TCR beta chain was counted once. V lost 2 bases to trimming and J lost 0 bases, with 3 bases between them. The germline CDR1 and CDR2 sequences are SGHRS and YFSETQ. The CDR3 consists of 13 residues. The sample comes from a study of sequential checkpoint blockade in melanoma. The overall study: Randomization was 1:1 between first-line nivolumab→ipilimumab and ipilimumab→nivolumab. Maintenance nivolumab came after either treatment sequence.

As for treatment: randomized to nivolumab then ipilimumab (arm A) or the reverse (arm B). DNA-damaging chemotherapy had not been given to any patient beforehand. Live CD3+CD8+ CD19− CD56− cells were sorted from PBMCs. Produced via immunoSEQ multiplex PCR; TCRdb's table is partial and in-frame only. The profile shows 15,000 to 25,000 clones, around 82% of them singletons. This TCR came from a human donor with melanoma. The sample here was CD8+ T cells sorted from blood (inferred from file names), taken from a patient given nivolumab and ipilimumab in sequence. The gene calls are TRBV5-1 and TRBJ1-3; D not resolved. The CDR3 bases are TGCGCCAGCAGCTTTTACTCTGGAAACACCATATATTTT. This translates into CASSFYSGNTIYF.